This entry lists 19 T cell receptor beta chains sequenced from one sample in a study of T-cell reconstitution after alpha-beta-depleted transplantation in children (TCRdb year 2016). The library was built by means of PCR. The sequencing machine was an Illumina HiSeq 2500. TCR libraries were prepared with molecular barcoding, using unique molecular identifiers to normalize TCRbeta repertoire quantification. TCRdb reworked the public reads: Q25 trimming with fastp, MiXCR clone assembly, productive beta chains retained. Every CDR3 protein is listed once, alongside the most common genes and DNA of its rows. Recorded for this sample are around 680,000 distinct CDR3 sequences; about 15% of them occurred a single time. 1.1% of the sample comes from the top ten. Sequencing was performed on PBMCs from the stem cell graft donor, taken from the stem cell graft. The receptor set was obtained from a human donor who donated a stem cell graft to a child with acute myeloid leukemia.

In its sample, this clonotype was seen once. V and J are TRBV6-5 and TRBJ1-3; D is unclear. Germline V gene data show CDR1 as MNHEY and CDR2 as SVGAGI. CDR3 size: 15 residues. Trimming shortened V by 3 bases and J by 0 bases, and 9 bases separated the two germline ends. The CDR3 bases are TGTGCCAGCAGTTATAAGGCGAGCTCTGGAAACACCATATATTTT. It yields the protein CASSYKASSGNTIYF.

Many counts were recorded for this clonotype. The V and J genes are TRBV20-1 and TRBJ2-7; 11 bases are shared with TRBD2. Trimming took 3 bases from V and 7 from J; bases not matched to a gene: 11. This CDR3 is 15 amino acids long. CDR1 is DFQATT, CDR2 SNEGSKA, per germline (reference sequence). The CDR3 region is CSASLRTSGGWEQYV. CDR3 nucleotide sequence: TGCAGTGCTAGTCTCCGAACTAGCGGGGGCTGGGAGCAGTACGTC.

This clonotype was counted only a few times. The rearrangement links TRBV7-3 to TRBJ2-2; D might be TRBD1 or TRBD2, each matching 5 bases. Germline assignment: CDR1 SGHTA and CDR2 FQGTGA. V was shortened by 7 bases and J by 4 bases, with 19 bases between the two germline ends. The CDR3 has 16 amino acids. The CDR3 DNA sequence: TGTGCCAGCACCAACTCACCGGGACGGTCCACCGGGGAGCTGTTTTTT. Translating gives CASTNSPGRSTGELFF. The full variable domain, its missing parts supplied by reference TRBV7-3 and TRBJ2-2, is GAGVSQTPSNKVTEKGKYVELRCDPISGHTALYWYRQSLGQGPEFLIYFQGTGAADDSGLPNDRFFAVRPEGSVSTLKIQRTERGDSAVYLCASTNSPGRSTGELFFGEGSRLTVL.

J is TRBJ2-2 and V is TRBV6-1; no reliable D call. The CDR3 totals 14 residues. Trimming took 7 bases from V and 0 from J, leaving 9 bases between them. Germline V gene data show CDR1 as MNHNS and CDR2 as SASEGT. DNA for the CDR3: TGTGCCAGCACCCAAGGAGCGAACACCGGGGAGCTGTTTTTT. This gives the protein CASTQGANTGELFF.

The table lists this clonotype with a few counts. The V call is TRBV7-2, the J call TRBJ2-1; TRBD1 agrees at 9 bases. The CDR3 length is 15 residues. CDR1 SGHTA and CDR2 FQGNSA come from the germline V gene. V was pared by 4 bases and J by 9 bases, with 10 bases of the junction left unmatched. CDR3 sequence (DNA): TGTGCCAGCAGCTCCCCGGGACAGGGTATTATTGAGCAGTTCTTC. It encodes CASSSPGQGIIEQFF.

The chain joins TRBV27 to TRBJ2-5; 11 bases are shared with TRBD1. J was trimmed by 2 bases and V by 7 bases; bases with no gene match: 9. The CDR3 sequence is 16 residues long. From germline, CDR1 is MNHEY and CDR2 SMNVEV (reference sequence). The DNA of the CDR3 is TGTGCCAGCACTTCGCCGGGACAGGGGGTTCAAGAGACCCAGTACTTC. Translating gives CASTSPGQGVQETQYF.

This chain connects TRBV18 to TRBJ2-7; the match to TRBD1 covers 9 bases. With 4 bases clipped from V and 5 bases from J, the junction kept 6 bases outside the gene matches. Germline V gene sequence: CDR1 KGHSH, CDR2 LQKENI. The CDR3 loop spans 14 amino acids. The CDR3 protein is CASSLKQGAHEQYF. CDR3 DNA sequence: TGTGCCAGCTCACTAAAACAGGGGGCACACGAGCAGTACTTC.

DNA of the CDR3: TGTGCCAGCAGCTTAGTATCGGTTCCCGAGCAGTACTTC. Translating it yields CASSLVSVPEQYF. V usage is TRBV11-2 and J usage is TRBJ2-7; D ambiguous. V was shortened by 1 base and J by 6 bases, with 10 bases between the two germline ends. Germline V gene data show CDR1 as SGHAT and CDR2 as FQNNGV. The CDR3 sequence is 13 residues long.

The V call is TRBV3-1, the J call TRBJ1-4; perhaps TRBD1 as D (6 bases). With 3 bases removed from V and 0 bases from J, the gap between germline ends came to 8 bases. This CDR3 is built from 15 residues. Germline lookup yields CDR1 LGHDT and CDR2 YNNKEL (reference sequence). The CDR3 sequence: CASSQNRATNEKLFF. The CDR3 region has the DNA TGTGCCAGCAGCCAGAACAGGGCAACTAATGAAAAACTGTTTTTT.

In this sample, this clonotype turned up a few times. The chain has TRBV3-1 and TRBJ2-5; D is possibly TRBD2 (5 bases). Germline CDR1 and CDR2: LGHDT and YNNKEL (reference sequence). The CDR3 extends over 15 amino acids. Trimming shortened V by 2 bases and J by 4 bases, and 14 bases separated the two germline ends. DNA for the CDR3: TGTGCCAGCAGCCAACGGGCAGTAGAGGGAGAGACCCAGTACTTC. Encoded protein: CASSQRAVEGETQYF.

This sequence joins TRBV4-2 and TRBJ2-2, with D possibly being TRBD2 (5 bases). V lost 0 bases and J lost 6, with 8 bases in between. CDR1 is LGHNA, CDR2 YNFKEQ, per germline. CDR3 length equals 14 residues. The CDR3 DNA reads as TGTGCCAGCAGCCAAGATATCGGGGCCGGGGAGCTGTTTTTT. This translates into CASSQDIGAGELFF.

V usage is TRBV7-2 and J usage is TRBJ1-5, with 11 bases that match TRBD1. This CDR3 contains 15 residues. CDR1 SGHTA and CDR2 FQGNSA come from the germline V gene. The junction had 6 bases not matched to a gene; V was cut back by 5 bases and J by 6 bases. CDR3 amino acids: CASSAGQGVGQPQHF. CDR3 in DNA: TGTGCCAGCAGCGCGGGACAGGGGGTAGGTCAGCCCCAGCATTTT.

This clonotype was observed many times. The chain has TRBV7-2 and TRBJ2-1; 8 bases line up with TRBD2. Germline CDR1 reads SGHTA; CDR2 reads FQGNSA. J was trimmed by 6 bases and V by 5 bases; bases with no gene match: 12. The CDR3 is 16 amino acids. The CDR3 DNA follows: TGTGCCAGCAGCACACCGGGGGGGGCCCCTGTCAATGAGCAGTTCTTC. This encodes CASSTPGGAPVNEQFF.

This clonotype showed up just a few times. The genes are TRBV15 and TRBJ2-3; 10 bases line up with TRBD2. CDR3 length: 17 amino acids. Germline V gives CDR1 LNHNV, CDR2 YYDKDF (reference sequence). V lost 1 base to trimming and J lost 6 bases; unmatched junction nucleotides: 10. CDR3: CATSRGVTSGVEDTQYF. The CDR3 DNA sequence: TGTGCCACCAGCAGAGGCGTTACTAGCGGGGTGGAGGATACGCAGTATTTT.

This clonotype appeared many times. The CDR3 is CSAREQGGDEKLFF. The CDR3 DNA reads TGCAGTGCTAGAGAACAGGGCGGTGATGAAAAACTGTTTTTT. The chain carries TRBV20-1 and TRBJ1-4, with D possibly being TRBD1 (6 bases). This CDR3 has 14 amino acids. V lost 0 bases to trimming and J lost 6 bases, with 11 bases between them. Germline values: CDR1 DFQATT, CDR2 SNEGSKA (reference sequence).

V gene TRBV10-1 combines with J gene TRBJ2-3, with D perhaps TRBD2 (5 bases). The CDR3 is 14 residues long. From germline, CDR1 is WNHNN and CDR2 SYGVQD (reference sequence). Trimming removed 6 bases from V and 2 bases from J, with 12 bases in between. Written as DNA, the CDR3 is TGCGCCAGCAGCTGGACTGTAGACACAGATACGCAGTATTTT. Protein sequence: CASSWTVDTDTQYF.

The CDR3 DNA is TGTGCCAGCAGCCCCAGAAATCGGGCCCAGCATTTT. As protein: CASSPRNRAQHF. The J gene is TRBJ1-5, the V gene TRBV7-2; D is ambiguous. This CDR3 spans 12 amino acids. CDR1 and CDR2 (germline): SGHTA, FQGNSA. The V end lost 5 bases, the J end lost 11 bases, and 13 bases lay between the germline ends.

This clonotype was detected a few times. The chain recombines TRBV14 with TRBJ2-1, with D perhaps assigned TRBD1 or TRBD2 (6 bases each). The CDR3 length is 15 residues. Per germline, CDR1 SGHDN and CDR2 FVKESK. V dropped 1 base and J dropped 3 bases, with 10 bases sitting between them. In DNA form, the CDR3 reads TGTGCCAGCAGCCAAGGGAGGGGGGTCTACAATGAGCAGTTCTTC. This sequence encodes CASSQGRGVYNEQFF.

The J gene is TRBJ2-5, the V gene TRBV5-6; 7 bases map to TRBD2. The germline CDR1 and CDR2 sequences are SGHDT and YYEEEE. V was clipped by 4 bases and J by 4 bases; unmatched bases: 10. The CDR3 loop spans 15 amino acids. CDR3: CASSHPETSPETQYF. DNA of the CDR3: TGTGCCAGCAGCCACCCGGAGACTAGCCCAGAGACCCAGTACTTC.